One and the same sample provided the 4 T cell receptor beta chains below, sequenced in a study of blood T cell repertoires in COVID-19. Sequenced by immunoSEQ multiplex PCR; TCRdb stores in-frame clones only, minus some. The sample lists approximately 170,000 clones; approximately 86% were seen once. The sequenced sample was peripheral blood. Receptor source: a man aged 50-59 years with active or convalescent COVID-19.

The CDR3 DNA reads as TGTGCCGGACAGAGGTCCAGAGGCACTGAAGCTTTCTTT. The encoded protein is CAGQRSRGTEAFF. The chain uses TRBV30 and TRBJ1-1; perhaps TRBD1 as D (6 bases). CDR3 length equals 13 residues. The germline gives CDR1 GTSNPN, CDR2 SVGIG (reference sequence). V lost 8 bases and J 4 bases, leaving 17 bases between the germline ends. The complete variable domain, with remaining parts taken from reference TRBV30 and TRBJ1-1, reads SQTIHQWPATLVQPVGSPLSLECTVEGTSNPNLYWYRQAAGRGLQLLFYSVGIGQISSEVPQNLSASRPQDRQFILSSKKLLLSDSGFYLCAGQRSRGTEAFFGQGTRLTVV.

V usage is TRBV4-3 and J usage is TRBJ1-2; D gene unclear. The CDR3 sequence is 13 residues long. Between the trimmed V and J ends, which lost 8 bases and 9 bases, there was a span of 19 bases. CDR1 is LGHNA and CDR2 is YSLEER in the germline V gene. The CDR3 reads CASAAEGGVRYTF. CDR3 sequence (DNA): TGCGCCAGCGCTGCTGAGGGAGGCGTACGCTACACCTTC.

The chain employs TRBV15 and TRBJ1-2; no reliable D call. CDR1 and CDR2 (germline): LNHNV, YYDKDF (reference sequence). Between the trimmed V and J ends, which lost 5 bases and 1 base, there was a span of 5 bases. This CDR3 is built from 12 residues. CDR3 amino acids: CATSLLNYGYTF. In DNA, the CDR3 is TGTGCCACCAGCTTACTTAACTATGGCTACACCTTC.

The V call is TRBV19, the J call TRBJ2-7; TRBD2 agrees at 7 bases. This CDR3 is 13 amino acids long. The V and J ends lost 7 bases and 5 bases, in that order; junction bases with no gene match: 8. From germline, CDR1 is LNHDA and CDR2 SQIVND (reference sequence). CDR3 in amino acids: CASTSGGRDEQYF. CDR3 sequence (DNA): TGTGCCAGTACAAGTGGAGGGAGGGACGAGCAGTACTTC.